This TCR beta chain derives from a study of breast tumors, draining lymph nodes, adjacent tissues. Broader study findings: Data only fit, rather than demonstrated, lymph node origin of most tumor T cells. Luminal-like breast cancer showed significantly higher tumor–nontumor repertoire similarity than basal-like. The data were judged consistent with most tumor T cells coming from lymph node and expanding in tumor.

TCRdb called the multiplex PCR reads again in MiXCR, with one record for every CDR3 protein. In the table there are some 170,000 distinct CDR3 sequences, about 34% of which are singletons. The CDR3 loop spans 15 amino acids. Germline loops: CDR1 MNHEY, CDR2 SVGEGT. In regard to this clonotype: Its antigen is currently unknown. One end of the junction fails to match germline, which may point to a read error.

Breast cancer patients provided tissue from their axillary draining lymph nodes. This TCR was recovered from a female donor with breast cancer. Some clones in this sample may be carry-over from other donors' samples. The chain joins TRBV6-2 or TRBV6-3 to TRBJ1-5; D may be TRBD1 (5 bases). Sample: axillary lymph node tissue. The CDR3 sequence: CASSRPNGGNQSQHF. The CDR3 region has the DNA TGTGCCAGCAGTCGCCCAAATGGGGGGAATCAGTCCCAGCATTTT.